This T cell receptor beta chain comes out of a study of blood T cell repertoires in COVID-19. Study context: Both acute and convalescent COVID-19 samples were obtained from the United States, Italy and Spain.

Study processing details: The assay estimated nucleated cells by amplifying reference gene primers. The method was immunoSEQ multiplex PCR; TCRdb's version includes in-frame clones alone and lacks a portion of them. Clone size and the V and J calls come from that table; the DNA yielded D and trimming. The sample records a few hundred thousand clones, roughly 86% being singletons. Trimming removed 1 base from V and 3 bases from J, with 4 bases in between. Germline-derived CDR1 and CDR2 are GTSNPN and SVGIG (reference sequence). The CDR3 length is 12 residues. Seattle patient enrollment occurred during active infection, with longitudinal follow-up thereafter.

The origin of this receptor is a woman in her twenties or thirties with COVID-19, enrolled during active disease. Sequencing was done on a sample of peripheral blood. The chain couples TRBV30 to TRBJ1-3; D not resolved. The CDR3 nucleotides read TGTGCCTGGAGTGCCCTTGGAAACACCATATATTTT. Translation gives CAWSALGNTIYF.